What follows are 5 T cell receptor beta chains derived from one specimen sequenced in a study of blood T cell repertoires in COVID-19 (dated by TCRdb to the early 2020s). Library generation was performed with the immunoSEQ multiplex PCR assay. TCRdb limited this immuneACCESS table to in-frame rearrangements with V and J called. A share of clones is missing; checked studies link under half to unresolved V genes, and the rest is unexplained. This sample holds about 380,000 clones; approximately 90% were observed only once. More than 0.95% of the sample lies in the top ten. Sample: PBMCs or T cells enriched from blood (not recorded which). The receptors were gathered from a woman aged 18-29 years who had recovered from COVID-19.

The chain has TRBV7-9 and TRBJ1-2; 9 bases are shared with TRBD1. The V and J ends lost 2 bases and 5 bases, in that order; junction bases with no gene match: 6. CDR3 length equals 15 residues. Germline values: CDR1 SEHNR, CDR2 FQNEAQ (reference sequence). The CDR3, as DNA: TGTGCCAGCAGCTTATGGGACAGGGAAAGTTATGGCTACACCTTC. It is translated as CASSLWDRESYGYTF.

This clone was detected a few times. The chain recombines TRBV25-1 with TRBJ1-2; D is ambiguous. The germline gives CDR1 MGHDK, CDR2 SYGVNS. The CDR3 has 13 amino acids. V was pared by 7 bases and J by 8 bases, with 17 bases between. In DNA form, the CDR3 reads TGTGCCAGCACAATAGGTGGTGGAGGGGGCTACACCTTC. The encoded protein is CASTIGGGGGYTF.

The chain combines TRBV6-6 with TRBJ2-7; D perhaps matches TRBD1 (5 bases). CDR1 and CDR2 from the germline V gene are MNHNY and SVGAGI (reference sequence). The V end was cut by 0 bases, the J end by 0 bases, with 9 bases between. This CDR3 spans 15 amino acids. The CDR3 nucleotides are TGTGCCAGCAGTTACTCTAGACAGCCCTCCTACGAGCAGTACTTC. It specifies CASSYSRQPSYEQYF.

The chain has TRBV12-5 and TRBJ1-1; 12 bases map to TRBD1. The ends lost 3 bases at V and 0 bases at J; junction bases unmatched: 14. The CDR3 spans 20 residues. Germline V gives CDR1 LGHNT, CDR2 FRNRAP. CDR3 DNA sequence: TGTGCTAGTGGTTTCTCCGGGACAGGGGGCAGCTCTCCAATGAACACTGAAGCTTTCTTT. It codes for CASGFSGTGGSSPMNTEAFF.

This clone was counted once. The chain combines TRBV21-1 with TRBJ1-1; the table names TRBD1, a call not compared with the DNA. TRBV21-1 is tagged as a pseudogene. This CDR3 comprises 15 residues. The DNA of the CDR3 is TGTGCCAGCAGCAACCTGACAGGGCCCCTTACTGAAGCTTTCTTT. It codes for CASSNLTGPLTEAFF.